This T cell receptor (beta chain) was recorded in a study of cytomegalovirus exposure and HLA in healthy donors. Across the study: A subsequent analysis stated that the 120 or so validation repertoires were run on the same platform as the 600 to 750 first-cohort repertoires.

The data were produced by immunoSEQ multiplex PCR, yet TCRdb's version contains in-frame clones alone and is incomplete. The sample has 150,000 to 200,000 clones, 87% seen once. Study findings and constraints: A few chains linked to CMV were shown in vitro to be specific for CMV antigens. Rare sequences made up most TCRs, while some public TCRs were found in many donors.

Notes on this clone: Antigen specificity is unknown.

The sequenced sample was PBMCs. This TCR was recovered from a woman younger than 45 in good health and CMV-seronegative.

The CDR3 here is CASSLGEGTYEQYF. CDR3 sequence (DNA): TGCGCCAGCAGCTTGGGAGAGGGAACCTACGAGCAGTACTTC. The rearrangement links TRBV5-1 to TRBJ2-7; a weak D match, TRBD2 (5 bases). The CDR3 covers 14 residues. Trimming took off 0 bases at V and 2 bases at J, with 9 bases between the two ends. Germline V gene sequence: CDR1 SGHRS, CDR2 YFSETQ.